This T cell receptor beta chain was found in a study of control samples from healthy donors and cancer patients. The CDR3 covers 13 residues. The germline V and J ends were trimmed by 1 base and 7 bases, with 8 bases remaining between them. Germline-derived CDR1 and CDR2 are SEHNR and FQNEAQ (reference sequence). This table comes from immunoSEQ multiplex PCR, and its TCRdb copy is limited to in-frame clones, with some not included. Found here are 150,000 to 200,000 clones, 88% of them singletons; the top ten hold 4.9%. The sample taken for sequencing was blood. This clonotype originated in a woman between 25 and 40 years old in good health. The chain links TRBV7-9 to TRBJ2-1; D ambiguous. The CDR3: CASSLGGRNEQFF. DNA for the CDR3: TGTGCCAGCAGCTTAGGCGGCCGGAATGAGCAGTTCTTC.